This T cell receptor beta chain was profiled in a study of cytomegalovirus exposure and HLA in healthy donors. Trimming at V came to 3 bases and at J to 3 bases, leaving 13 bases not matched to a gene. This CDR3 has 18 residues. The V gene's germline CDR1 is MDHEN and CDR2 SYDVKM. This clone was seen more than once but under ten times. Its antigen is unidentified. Study findings and constraints: As a later analysis revealed, most CMV-associated TCR beta chains appeared HLA-restricted. CMV serostatus was the sole immune exposure information available. In a later analysis, parvovirus B19, influenza, CMV and Epstein-Barr virus appeared linked to several top co-occurrence clusters. Reported performance of the classifier showed diagnosis of cytomegalovirus status with high specificity and sensitivity.

The PCR used 60 Vbeta and 13 Jbeta primers. Measured with immunoSEQ multiplex PCR; TCRdb has only the in-frame clones, and not every one. The sample lists some 98,000 clones, 60% to 80% seen once, with less than 8.5% in the top ten. V gene TRBV28 combines with J gene TRBJ1-2; 10 nucleotides line up with TRBD1. The sample consisted of PBMCs. The source is a female donor in good health and CMV-seronegative. CDR3 amino acids: CASSFPITGTGDDYGYTF. CDR3 nucleotide sequence: TGTGCCAGCAGTTTCCCCATAACAGGGACAGGGGACGACTATGGCTACACCTTC.